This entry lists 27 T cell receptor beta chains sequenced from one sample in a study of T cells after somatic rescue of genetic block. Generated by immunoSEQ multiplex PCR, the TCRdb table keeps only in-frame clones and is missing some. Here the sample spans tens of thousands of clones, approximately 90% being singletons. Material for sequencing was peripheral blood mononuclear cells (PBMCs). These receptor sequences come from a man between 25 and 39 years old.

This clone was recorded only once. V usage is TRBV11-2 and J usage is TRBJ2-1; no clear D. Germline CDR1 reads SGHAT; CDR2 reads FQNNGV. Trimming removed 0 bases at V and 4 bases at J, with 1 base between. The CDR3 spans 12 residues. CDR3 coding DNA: TGTGCCAGCAGCTTAGAATACAATGAGCAGTTCTTC. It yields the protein CASSLEYNEQFF. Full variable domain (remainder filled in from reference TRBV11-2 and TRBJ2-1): EAGVAQSPRYKIIEKRQSVAFWCNPISGHATLYWYQQILGQGPKLLIQFQNNGVVDDSQLPKDRFSAERLKGVDSTLKIQPAKLEDSAVYLCASSLEYNEQFFGPGTRLTVL.

This chain's CDR3 is CASSLGDRGRDTEAFF. DNA of the CDR3: TGTGCCAGCAGCTTAGGGGATCGGGGTAGGGACACTGAAGCTTTCTTT. The chain links TRBV7-3 to TRBJ1-1; no reliable D call. The ends were cut back, 2 bases at V and 3 bases at J, with 16 bases in the middle. The germline V gene has CDR1 SGHTA and CDR2 FQGTGA. The CDR3 spans 16 residues.

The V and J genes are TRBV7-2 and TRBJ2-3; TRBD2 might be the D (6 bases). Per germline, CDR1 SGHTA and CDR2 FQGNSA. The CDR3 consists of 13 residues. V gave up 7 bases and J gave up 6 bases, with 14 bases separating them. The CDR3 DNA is TGTGCCAGCACTCTAGCGCCCAGGGATACGCAGTATTTT. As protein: CASTLAPRDTQYF. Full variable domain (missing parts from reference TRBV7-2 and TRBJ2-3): GAGVSQSPSNKVTEKGKDVELRCDPISGHTALYWYRQSLGQGLEFLIYFQGNSAPDKSGLPSDRFSAERTGGSVSTLTIQRTQQEDSAVYLCASTLAPRDTQYFGPGTRLTVL.

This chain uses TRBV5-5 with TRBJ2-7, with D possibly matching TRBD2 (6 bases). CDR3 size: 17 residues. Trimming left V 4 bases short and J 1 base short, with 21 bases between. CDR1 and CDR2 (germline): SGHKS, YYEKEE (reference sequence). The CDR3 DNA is TGTGCCAGCAGCGTCTACGCGGGACTTTTTGGGTCCTACGAGCAGTACTTC. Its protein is CASSVYAGLFGSYEQYF.

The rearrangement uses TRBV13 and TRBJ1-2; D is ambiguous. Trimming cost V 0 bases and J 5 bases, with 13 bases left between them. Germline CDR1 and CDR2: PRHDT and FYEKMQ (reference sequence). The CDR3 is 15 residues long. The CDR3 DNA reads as TGTGCCAGCAGCTTAGGAAGAGAACTCATGTATGGCTACACCTTC. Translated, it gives CASSLGRELMYGYTF.

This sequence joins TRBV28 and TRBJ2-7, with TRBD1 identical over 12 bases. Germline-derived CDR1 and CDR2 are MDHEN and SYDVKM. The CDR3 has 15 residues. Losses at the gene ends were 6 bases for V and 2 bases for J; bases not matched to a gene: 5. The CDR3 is CASSLGQGAAYEQYF. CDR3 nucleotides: TGTGCCAGCAGCCTGGGACAGGGGGCTGCCTACGAGCAGTACTTC.

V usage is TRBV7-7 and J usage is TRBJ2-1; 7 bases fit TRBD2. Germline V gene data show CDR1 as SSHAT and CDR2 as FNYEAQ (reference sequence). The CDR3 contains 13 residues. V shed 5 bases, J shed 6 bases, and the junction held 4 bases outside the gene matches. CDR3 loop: CASSISSGNEQFF. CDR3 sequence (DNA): TGTGCCAGCAGCATCTCTAGCGGCAATGAGCAGTTCTTC.

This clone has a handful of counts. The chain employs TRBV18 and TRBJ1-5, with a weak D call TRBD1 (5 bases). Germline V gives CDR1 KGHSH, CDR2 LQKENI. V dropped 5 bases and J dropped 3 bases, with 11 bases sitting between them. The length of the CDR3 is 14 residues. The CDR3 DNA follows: TGTGCCAGCTCATCGGGACGTTACAATCAGCCCCAGCATTTT. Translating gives CASSSGRYNQPQHF.

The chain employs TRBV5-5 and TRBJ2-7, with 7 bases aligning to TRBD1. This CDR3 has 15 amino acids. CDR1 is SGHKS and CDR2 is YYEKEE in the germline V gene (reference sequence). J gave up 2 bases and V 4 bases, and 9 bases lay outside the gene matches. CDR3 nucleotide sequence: TGTGCCAGCAGCCCGCGAGGGGGCGCAGCCTACGAGCAGTACTTC. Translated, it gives CASSPRGGAAYEQYF.

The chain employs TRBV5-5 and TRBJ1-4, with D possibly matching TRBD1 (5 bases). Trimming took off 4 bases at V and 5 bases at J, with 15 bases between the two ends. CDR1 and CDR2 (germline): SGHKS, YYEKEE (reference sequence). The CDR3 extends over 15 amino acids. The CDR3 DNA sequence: TGTGCCAGCAGCACCCCCCGGGACGGAAATGAAAAACTGTTTTTT. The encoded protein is CASSTPRDGNEKLFF.

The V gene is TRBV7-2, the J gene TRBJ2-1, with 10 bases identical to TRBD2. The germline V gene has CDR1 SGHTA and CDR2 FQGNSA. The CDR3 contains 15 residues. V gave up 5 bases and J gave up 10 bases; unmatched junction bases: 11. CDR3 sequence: CASSLTSGIWREQFF. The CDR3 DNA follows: TGTGCCAGCAGCCTCACTAGCGGGATCTGGCGGGAGCAGTTCTTC.

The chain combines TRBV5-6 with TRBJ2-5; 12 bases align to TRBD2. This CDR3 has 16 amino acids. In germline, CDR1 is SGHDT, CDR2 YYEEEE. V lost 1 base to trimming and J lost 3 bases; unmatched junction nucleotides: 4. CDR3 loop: CASSLRLAGVKETQYF. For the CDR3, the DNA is TGTGCCAGCAGCTTGCGACTAGCGGGAGTGAAAGAGACCCAGTACTTC.

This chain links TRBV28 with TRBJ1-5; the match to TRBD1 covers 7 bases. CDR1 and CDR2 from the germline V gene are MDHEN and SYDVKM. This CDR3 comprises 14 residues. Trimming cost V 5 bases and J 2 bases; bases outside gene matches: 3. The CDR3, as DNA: TGTGCCAGCAGTACAGGGGTGGGCAATCAGCCCCAGCATTTT. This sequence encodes CASSTGVGNQPQHF. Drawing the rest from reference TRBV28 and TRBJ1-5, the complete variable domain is DVKVTQSSRYLVKRTGEKVFLECVQDMDHENMFWYRQDPGLGLRLIYFSYDVKMKEKGDIPEGYSVSREKKERFSLILESASTNQTSMYLCASSTGVGNQPQHFGDGTRLSIL.

Written as DNA, the CDR3 is TGCGCCAGCCACTCCGGGACTAGCGGACAAGAGACCCAGTACTTC. Protein product: CASHSGTSGQETQYF. The rearrangement links TRBV5-1 to TRBJ2-5, with 11 nucleotides matching TRBD2. The CDR3 is 15 amino acids. With V trimmed by 7 bases and J by 2 bases, 7 bases remained unmatched. Germline lookup yields CDR1 SGHRS and CDR2 YFSETQ.

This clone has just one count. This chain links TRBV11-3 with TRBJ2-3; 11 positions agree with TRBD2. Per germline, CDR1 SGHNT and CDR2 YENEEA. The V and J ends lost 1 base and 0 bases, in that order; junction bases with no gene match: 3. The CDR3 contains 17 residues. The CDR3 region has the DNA TGTGCCAGCAGCTTAGGTAGACTAGCGGGGAGCACAGATACGCAGTATTTT. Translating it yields CASSLGRLAGSTDTQYF.

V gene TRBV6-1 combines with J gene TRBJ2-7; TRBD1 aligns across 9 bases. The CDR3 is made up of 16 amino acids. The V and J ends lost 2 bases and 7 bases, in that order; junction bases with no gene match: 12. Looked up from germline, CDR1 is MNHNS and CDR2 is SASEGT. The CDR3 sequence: CASSEYGTGNSWEQYF. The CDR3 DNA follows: TGTGCCAGCAGTGAATACGGGACAGGGAATAGCTGGGAGCAGTACTTC.

CDR3 coding DNA: TGCGCCAGCAGCCTAGGACAGGGGAACGCCAACGTCCTGACTTTC. Residues: CASSLGQGNANVLTF. This chain connects TRBV5-1 to TRBJ2-6; TRBD1 aligns across 9 bases. The CDR3 is 15 residues long. Germline V lookup: CDR1 SGHRS, CDR2 YFSETQ. V trimming: 4 bases; J trimming: 7 bases; junction bases outside the gene matches: 6.

CDR3 nucleotide sequence: TGTGCCACCAGCAGGGGAGGGTCCGGCTACACCTTC. This encodes CATSRGGSGYTF. This chain uses TRBV15 with TRBJ1-2; D unresolved. Germline V CDR1 and CDR2: LNHNV, YYDKDF (reference sequence). The CDR3 runs 12 residues. The V and J ends lost 3 bases and 8 bases respectively, with 10 bases between them.

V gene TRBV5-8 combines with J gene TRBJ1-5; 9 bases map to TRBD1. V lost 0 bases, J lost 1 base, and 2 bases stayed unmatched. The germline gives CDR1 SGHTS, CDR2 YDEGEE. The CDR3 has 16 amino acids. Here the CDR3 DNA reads TGTGCCAGCAGCTTGGGCGGGACAGGGAGCAATCAGCCCCAGCATTTT. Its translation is CASSLGGTGSNQPQHF.

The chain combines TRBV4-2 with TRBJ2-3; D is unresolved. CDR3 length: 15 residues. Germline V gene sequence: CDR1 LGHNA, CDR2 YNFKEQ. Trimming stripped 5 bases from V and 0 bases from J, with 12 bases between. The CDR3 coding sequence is TGTGCCAGCAGCACCCCAGCGAGTAGCACAGATACGCAGTATTTT. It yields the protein CASSTPASSTDTQYF.

CDR3 DNA sequence: TGTGCCAGCAGCTTGACTCGGGAGTCTTACGAGCAGTACTTC. Protein: CASSLTRESYEQYF. The rearrangement joins TRBV7-9 to TRBJ2-7; possible D gene TRBD2, 6 bases. Trimming cost V 3 bases and J 4 bases, with 13 bases left between them. The CDR3 has 14 residues. Germline CDR1 SEHNR, CDR2 FQNEAQ (reference sequence).

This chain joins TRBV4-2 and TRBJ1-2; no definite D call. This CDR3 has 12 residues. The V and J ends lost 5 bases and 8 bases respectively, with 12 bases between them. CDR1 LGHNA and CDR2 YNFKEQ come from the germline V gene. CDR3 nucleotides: TGTGCCAGCAGCTTGGACGGAGGAGGCTACACCTTC. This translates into CASSLDGGGYTF.

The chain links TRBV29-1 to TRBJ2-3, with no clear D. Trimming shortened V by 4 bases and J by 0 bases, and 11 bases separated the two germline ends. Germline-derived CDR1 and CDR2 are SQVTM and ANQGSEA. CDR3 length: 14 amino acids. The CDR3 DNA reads TGCAGCGTTGCGCTCTCCGAAAGCACAGATACGCAGTATTTT. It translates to CSVALSESTDTQYF.

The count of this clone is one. The CDR3 DNA reads TGTGCCAGCAGCCCGGACAACGCGTCACCCCTCCACTTT. This codes for CASSPDNASPLHF. V gene TRBV5-8 combines with J gene TRBJ1-6, with TRBD1 as a possible D gene (5 bases). This CDR3 is 13 amino acids long. From germline, CDR1 is SGHTS and CDR2 YDEGEE. Trimming stripped 4 bases from V and 10 bases from J, with 12 bases between.

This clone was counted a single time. The CDR3 region is CASSFGWDSVSPTYNEQFF. CDR3 nucleotides: TGTGCCAGCAGCTTTGGGTGGGATTCTGTCTCCCCTACCTACAATGAGCAGTTCTTC. The chain uses TRBV11-3 and TRBJ2-1, with no clear D. The germline V and J ends were trimmed by 3 bases and 2 bases, with 23 bases remaining between them. Germline-derived CDR1 and CDR2 are SGHNT and YENEEA. The CDR3 loop spans 19 amino acids. Using reference TRBV11-3 and TRBJ2-1 for the parts outside the CDR3, the full variable domain is EAGVVQSPRYKIIEKKQPVAFWCNPISGHNTLYWYLQNLGQGPELLIRYENEEAVDDSQLPKDRFSAERLKGVDSTLKIQPAELGDSAVYLCASSFGWDSVSPTYNEQFFGPGTRLTVL.

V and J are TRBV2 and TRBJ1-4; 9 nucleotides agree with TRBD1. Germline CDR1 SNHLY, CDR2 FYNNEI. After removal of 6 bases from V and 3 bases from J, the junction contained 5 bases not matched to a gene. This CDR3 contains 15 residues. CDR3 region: CASSRQGDPNEKLFF. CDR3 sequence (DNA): TGTGCCAGCAGCCGACAGGGGGACCCTAATGAAAAACTGTTTTTT.

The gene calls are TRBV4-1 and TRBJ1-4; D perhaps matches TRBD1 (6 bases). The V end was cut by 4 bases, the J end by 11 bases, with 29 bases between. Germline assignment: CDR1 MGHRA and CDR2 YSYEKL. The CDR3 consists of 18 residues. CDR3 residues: CASSPTPLQGRHPRKLFF. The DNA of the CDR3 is TGCGCCAGCAGCCCGACTCCGCTTCAGGGGCGCCACCCGCGGAAACTGTTTTTT.